The 25 T cell receptor beta chains presented below share a single source sample, sequenced in a study of T-cell reconstitution after alpha-beta-depleted transplantation in children. A TCRbeta library incorporating unique molecular identifiers was prepared. TCRdb fed the PCR reads into MiXCR, producing one record per CDR3 protein. The sample includes hundreds of thousands of distinct CDR3 sequences, roughly 17% of them seen just once. Here the sequenced sample was PBMCs, mostly from graft donor cells, taken 360 days after TCRalphabeta/CD19-depleted stem cell transplant. The receptors shown here come from a boy under two years old who had a stem cell transplant for Wiskott-Aldrich syndrome, so the T cells may come from the graft donor.

Only a few counts were recorded for this clonotype. The V gene is TRBV7-2, the J gene TRBJ2-7; D not certain. The CDR3 runs 12 residues. CDR1 and CDR2 (germline): SGHTA, FQGNSA. Trimming took 6 bases from V and 3 from J, leaving 9 bases between them. In nucleotides, the CDR3 is TGTGCCAGCAGTTCCCCCGTCTACGAGCAGTACTTC. As protein: CASSSPVYEQYF.

This rearrangement joins TRBV5-1 to TRBJ2-1, with no clear D. The V end was cut by 0 bases, the J end by 0 bases, with 10 bases between. The CDR3 is 16 residues long. CDR1 and CDR2 from the germline V gene are SGHRS and YFSETQ. CDR3 loop: CASSLGGFGSYNEQFF. The CDR3 DNA reads as TGCGCCAGCAGCTTGGGGGGATTCGGCTCCTACAATGAGCAGTTCTTC.

This clonotype has more than one count but fewer than ten. The V and J genes are TRBV7-9 and TRBJ2-3; D unclear. Trimming took off 0 bases at V and 2 bases at J, with 6 bases between the two ends. The CDR3 contains 14 residues. The germline V gene encodes CDR1 SEHNR and CDR2 FQNEAQ (reference sequence). The CDR3 DNA reads TGTGCCAGCAGCTTAGCTGTGAACACAGATACGCAGTATTTT. Translating it yields CASSLAVNTDTQYF.

This rearrangement joins TRBV11-2 to TRBJ2-5, with a possible D match to TRBD2 (5 bases). Trimming left V 5 bases short and J 4 bases short, with 20 bases between. Germline CDR1 is SGHAT and CDR2 is FQNNGV. This CDR3 has 16 residues. The CDR3, as DNA: TGTGCCAGCAGCCCCCTCTTGACGGGAATGGGAGAGACCCAGTACTTC. It translates to CASSPLLTGMGETQYF.

The CDR3 coding sequence is TGTGCCAGCAGTTTCGACCTGGAGGGGGAGACCCAGTACTTC. Encoded protein: CASSFDLEGETQYF. The chain joins TRBV12-3 or TRBV12-4 to TRBJ2-5, with D tentatively TRBD2 (6 bases). Trimming cost V 3 bases and J 5 bases, with 13 bases left between them. The length of the CDR3 is 14 residues.

There are a few counts of this clonotype. This chain joins TRBV6-2 or TRBV6-3 and TRBJ2-1; maybe TRBD2 (5 bases). Germline V gene sequence: CDR1 MNHEY, CDR2 SVGEGT. V was shortened by 10 bases and J by 2 bases, with 12 bases between the two germline ends. This CDR3 region has 13 residues. The CDR3 coding sequence is TGTGCCACCGCGGGTAAAACCTACAATGAGCAGTTCTTC. Translating gives CATAGKTYNEQFF.

The genes are TRBV4-1 and TRBJ2-4; no firm D call. CDR1 is MGHRA, CDR2 YSYEKL, per germline. CDR3 length equals 14 residues. V was trimmed by 1 base and J by 0 bases, leaving 4 bases between them. The chain's CDR3 is CASSQALAKNIQYF. CDR3 sequence (DNA): TGCGCCAGCAGCCAAGCGCTAGCCAAAAACATTCAGTACTTC.

The sample holds a few counts of this clonotype. This chain links TRBV12-3 or TRBV12-4 with TRBJ2-1, with TRBD1 matching over 10 bases. The junction had 8 bases not matched to a gene; V was cut back by 2 bases and J by 4 bases. There are 17 residues in the CDR3. This CDR3 is CASSLWIGTGVYNEQFF. DNA for the CDR3: TGTGCCAGCAGTTTATGGATCGGGACAGGGGTTTACAATGAGCAGTTCTTC.

The chain links TRBV12-3 or TRBV12-4 to TRBJ2-7; D not certain. CDR3 size: 11 residues. The ends were cut back, 7 bases at V and 3 bases at J, with 7 bases in the middle. The DNA for the CDR3 is TGTGCCAGCAAGGGCCTCTACGAGCAGTACTTC. Translation gives CASKGLYEQYF.

This clonotype has a count of ten or more. The V and J genes are TRBV24-1 and TRBJ1-2; the D is unclear. There are 14 residues in the CDR3. V was shortened by 6 bases and J by 5 bases, with 15 bases between the two germline ends. CDR1 is KGHDR and CDR2 is SFDVKD in the germline V gene. The CDR3 is CATSPRSSWYGYTF. DNA for the CDR3: TGTGCCACCAGTCCCAGGTCATCGTGGTATGGCTACACCTTC.

This clonotype came up a few times. The CDR3 DNA sequence: TGTGCCAGCAGCCGCAGGTTGGGCCGCGCAACTAATGAAAAACTGTTTTTT. This sequence encodes CASSRRLGRATNEKLFF. The chain uses TRBV4-2 and TRBJ1-4; D remains unclear. This CDR3 is built from 17 residues. Germline CDR1 is LGHNA and CDR2 is YNFKEQ. V was trimmed by 4 bases and J by 0 bases, leaving 15 bases between them.

The V call is TRBV11-2, the J call TRBJ2-2; D perhaps matches TRBD2 (5 bases). The V and J ends lost 3 bases and 3 bases respectively, with 11 bases between them. The CDR3 has 15 amino acids. Germline values: CDR1 SGHAT, CDR2 FQNNGV. DNA for the CDR3: TGTGCCAGCAGCTTCGAGGGCCAATACACCGGGGAGCTGTTTTTT. As protein: CASSFEGQYTGELFF.

The chain has TRBV29-1 and TRBJ2-7; possible D gene TRBD1, 6 bases. This CDR3 is 13 amino acids long. V was clipped by 6 bases and J by 5 bases, with 17 bases between them. Germline CDR1 SQVTM, CDR2 ANQGSEA. The CDR3 region has the DNA TGCAGCGTGAAACGGGACAAGTCGGACGAGCAGTACTTC. Protein product: CSVKRDKSDEQYF.

The genes are TRBV25-1 and TRBJ1-2, with 8 bases aligning to TRBD1. The CDR3 is 13 residues long. Germline V gives CDR1 MGHDK, CDR2 SYGVNS. The V gene end was trimmed by 7 bases and the J gene end by 5 bases; junction bases not matched to a gene: 6. The CDR3 DNA is TGTGCCAGCAAAACCACAGGGGGTTATGGCTACACCTTC. This translates into CASKTTGGYGYTF.

The chain couples TRBV7-2 to TRBJ2-7; 12 positions agree with TRBD1. The CDR3 runs to 16 residues. J gave up 6 bases and V 6 bases, and 12 bases lay outside the gene matches. The germline CDR1 and CDR2 sequences are SGHTA and FQGNSA. CDR3 nucleotides: TGTGCCAGCAGTGTAGGGGGGACAGGGGGCTTCGCCGAGCAGTACTTC. Its protein is CASSVGGTGGFAEQYF.

The chain combines TRBV20-1 with TRBJ2-5; 10 bases match TRBD1. Germline V CDR1 and CDR2: DFQATT, SNEGSKA (reference sequence). The V gene end was trimmed by 1 base and the J gene end by 5 bases; junction bases not matched to a gene: 10. The CDR3 loop spans 16 amino acids. CDR3 in amino acids: CSARGLFDRGLETQYF. The DNA of the CDR3 is TGCAGTGCTAGAGGGCTATTCGACAGGGGGCTGGAGACCCAGTACTTC.

This clonotype was picked up many times. The chain uses TRBV12-3 or TRBV12-4 and TRBJ2-7; D perhaps matches TRBD1 (5 bases). The CDR3 has 13 residues. Trimming shortened V by 2 bases and J by 7 bases, and 12 bases separated the two germline ends. The CDR3 bases are TGTGCCAGCAGTTTAAATAGGGGCCAGGAGCAGTACTTC. Translated, it gives CASSLNRGQEQYF.

This chain joins TRBV10-3 and TRBJ2-1, with D perhaps matching TRBD1 (5 bases). The CDR3 length is 16 residues. Between the trimmed V and J ends, which lost 3 bases and 2 bases, there was a span of 14 bases. Per the germline V gene, CDR1 is ENHRY and CDR2 is SYGVKD. CDR3 DNA: TGTGCCATCAGTGACCCGACAGAGCTCCCCTACAATGAGCAGTTCTTC. This codes for CAISDPTELPYNEQFF.

The genes are TRBV11-1 and TRBJ2-6; TRBD2 matches at 7 bases. From germline, CDR1 is SGHAT and CDR2 FQDESV (reference sequence). The J segment lost 0 bases and the V segment lost 3 bases, leaving 8 bases of the junction unmatched. The CDR3 totals 18 residues. The CDR3 region has the DNA TGTGCCAGCAGCTTCCTAGCGGCCATCAGCTCTGGGGCCAACGTCCTGACTTTC. Translating it yields CASSFLAAISSGANVLTF.

This clonotype was detected a few times. This chain connects TRBV7-9 to TRBJ2-7, with D tentatively TRBD1 or TRBD2 (5 bases each). Germline CDR1 is SEHNR and CDR2 is FQNEAQ (reference sequence). The V gene lost 4 bases and the J gene lost 5 bases, with 12 bases spanning the gap. The length of the CDR3 is 13 residues. CDR3 residues: CASSSGGYHEQYF. The CDR3 bases are TGTGCCAGCAGCTCTGGGGGTTACCACGAGCAGTACTTC. Full variable domain (rest looked up from reference TRBV7-9 and TRBJ2-7): DTGVSQNPRHKITKRGQNVTFRCDPISEHNRLYWYRQTLGQGPEFLTYFQNEAQLEKSRLLSDRFSAERPKGSFSTLEIQRTEQGDSAMYLCASSSGGYHEQYFGPGTRLTVT.

This clonotype has more than one count but fewer than ten. The chain links TRBV5-1 to TRBJ2-5, with D perhaps assigned TRBD1 or TRBD2 (5 bases each). The CDR3 is 13 amino acids. The germline V and J ends were trimmed by 0 bases and 5 bases, with 8 bases remaining between them. CDR1 SGHRS and CDR2 YFSETQ come from the germline V gene. The CDR3, as DNA: TGCGCCAGCAGCTTGGGGGGGATTGAGACCCAGTACTTC. This codes for CASSLGGIETQYF.

This clonotype was observed a few times. The rearrangement links TRBV12-3 or TRBV12-4 to TRBJ2-5, with a weak D call TRBD2 (6 bases). The CDR3 runs 14 residues. The germline V and J ends were trimmed by 1 base and 5 bases, with 11 bases remaining between them. CDR3 DNA sequence: TGTGCCAGCAGTTTAGATTGGACTATCGAGACCCAGTACTTC. Protein: CASSLDWTIETQYF.

This clonotype occurred a few times. The chain joins TRBV19 to TRBJ2-1; 11 nucleotides line up with TRBD2. Germline lookup yields CDR1 LNHDA and CDR2 SQIVND (reference sequence). The CDR3 has 17 amino acids. Trimming cost V 10 bases and J 3 bases; bases outside gene matches: 14. In DNA, the CDR3 is TGTGCCACCATGGGACTAGCGGCCGATTTAAACTACAATGAGCAGTTCTTC. Translation gives CATMGLAADLNYNEQFF. The full variable domain, with the rest looked up from reference TRBV19 and TRBJ2-1, is DGGITQSPKYLFRKEGQNVTLSCEQNLNHDAMYWYRQDPGQGLRLIYYSQIVNDFQKGDIAEGYSVSREKKESFPLTVTSAQKNPTAFYLCATMGLAADLNYNEQFFGPGTRLTVL.

This clonotype was recorded at least ten times. The chain has TRBV29-1 and TRBJ2-2; 8 bases map to TRBD1. J was trimmed by 1 base and V by 7 bases; bases with no gene match: 5. This CDR3 has 14 amino acids. CDR1 is SQVTM and CDR2 is ANQGSEA in the germline V gene. This CDR3 reads CSAPGQGNTGELFF. The CDR3 DNA reads as TGCAGCGCCCCAGGACAGGGGAACACCGGGGAGCTGTTTTTT.

In this sample, this clonotype turned up a few times. This chain links TRBV7-9 with TRBJ1-2; D not certain. V shed 7 bases and J shed 5 bases, with 14 bases lying between them. The CDR3 covers 13 residues. The germline V gene has CDR1 SEHNR and CDR2 FQNEAQ (reference sequence). CDR3 DNA sequence: TGTGCCAGCACCATAGGGTTGGGGTATGGCTACACCTTC. Translating it yields CASTIGLGYGYTF.